Listed here are 9 T cell receptor beta chains from one sample, sequenced in a study of T-cell reconstitution after alpha-beta-depleted transplantation in children. As it was prepared, the TCRbeta library received unique molecular identifiers. TCRdb reprocessed the PCR reads with MiXCR, giving one entry per CDR3 protein. The table lists about 130,000 distinct CDR3 sequences, roughly 9% of them singletons, with more than 20% in the top ten. The specimen comprised PBMCs, mostly from graft donor cells, sampled 180 days after TCRalphabeta/CD19-depleted stem cell transplant. These receptors came from a girl less than two years old who had a stem cell transplant for combined immunodeficiency, so the T cells may come from the graft donor.

This clonotype was seen a few times. V gene TRBV28 combines with J gene TRBJ2-5; no firm D call. The germline V and J ends were trimmed by 4 bases and 2 bases, with 17 bases remaining between them. The length of the CDR3 is 16 residues. CDR1 is MDHEN, CDR2 SYDVKM, per germline. CDR3 amino acids: CASSSFLGKSQETQYF. The CDR3 DNA follows: TGTGCCAGCAGTTCCTTCCTTGGGAAAAGTCAAGAGACCCAGTACTTC.

A few counts support this clonotype. The chain joins TRBV10-3 to TRBJ2-3; 11 bases agree with TRBD2. The CDR3 sequence is 14 residues long. Losses at the gene ends were 4 bases for V and 5 bases for J; bases not matched to a gene: 2. The germline V gene has CDR1 ENHRY and CDR2 SYGVKD. CDR3 DNA sequence: TGTGCCATCAGTGCCCTAGCGGGAGGAGATACGCAGTATTTT. It is translated as CAISALAGGDTQYF.

This clonotype occurred many times. The J gene is TRBJ1-2, the V gene TRBV29-1; TRBD1 matches 8 bases. This CDR3 is 13 amino acids long. Germline values: CDR1 SQVTM, CDR2 ANQGSEA. The J segment lost 4 bases and the V segment lost 3 bases, leaving 4 bases of the junction unmatched. CDR3 region: CSVDGQGAYGYTF. The CDR3 DNA reads as TGCAGCGTTGATGGCCAGGGGGCCTATGGCTACACCTTC.

The rearrangement links TRBV7-9 to TRBJ1-2, with 7 nucleotides matching TRBD1. This CDR3 is built from 14 residues. Trimming at V came to 1 base and at J to 8 bases, leaving 7 bases not matched to a gene. Germline V lookup: CDR1 SEHNR, CDR2 FQNEAQ (reference sequence). The CDR3 reads CASSLVTQGSGYTF. The CDR3 DNA is TGTGCCAGCAGCTTAGTGACACAGGGGAGCGGCTACACCTTC. The full variable domain, its missing parts supplied by reference TRBV7-9 and TRBJ1-2, is DTGVSQNPRHKITKRGQNVTFRCDPISEHNRLYWYRQTLGQGPEFLTYFQNEAQLEKSRLLSDRFSAERPKGSFSTLEIQRTEQGDSAMYLCASSLVTQGSGYTFGSGTRLTVV.

This clonotype was recorded a few times. V and J are TRBV5-5 and TRBJ1-1, with TRBD1 identical over 7 bases. V shed 2 bases, J shed 7 bases, and the junction held 2 bases outside the gene matches. The CDR3 sequence is 12 residues long. CDR1 is SGHKS and CDR2 is YYEKEE in the germline V gene (reference sequence). DNA of the CDR3: TGTGCCAGCAGCTTTGGGACAGATGAAGCTTTCTTT. Its translation is CASSFGTDEAFF.

This clonotype has a count of ten or more. The gene calls are TRBV20-1 and TRBJ1-6, with 7 bases matching TRBD1. There are 17 residues in the CDR3. Germline-derived CDR1 and CDR2 are DFQATT and SNEGSKA (reference sequence). The V gene end was trimmed by 3 bases and the J gene end by 0 bases; junction bases not matched to a gene: 8. The CDR3 region is CSASPGQLSSYNSPLHF. CDR3 in DNA: TGCAGTGCTAGCCCGGGACAGTTGAGCTCCTATAATTCACCCCTCCACTTT.

This clonotype was counted many times. The gene calls are TRBV12-3 or TRBV12-4 and TRBJ2-3; perhaps TRBD1 as D (5 bases). V was trimmed by 7 bases and J by 4 bases, leaving 9 bases between them. CDR3 length: 12 residues. In nucleotides, the CDR3 is TGTGCCAGCAATAAAGGGGCAGATACGCAGTATTTT. As protein: CASNKGADTQYF.

V usage is TRBV5-1 and J usage is TRBJ2-1; D is unclear. The CDR3 sequence is 14 residues long. CDR1 SGHRS and CDR2 YFSETQ come from the germline V gene. The V end was cut by 5 bases, the J end by 0 bases, with 9 bases between. As DNA, the CDR3 is TGCGCCAGCAGTGCAGACCCCTCCTACAATGAGCAGTTCTTC. It yields the protein CASSADPSYNEQFF.

The chain joins TRBV4-3 to TRBJ2-1; 11 positions agree with TRBD2. Germline V gives CDR1 LGHNA, CDR2 YSLEER. The CDR3 sequence is 20 residues long. Trimming cost V 2 bases and J 6 bases; bases outside gene matches: 18. CDR3 sequence: CASSQFTTSGIIYGGNEQFF. CDR3 in DNA: TGCGCCAGCAGCCAATTTACGACTAGCGGGATTATCTACGGAGGCAATGAGCAGTTCTTC.